The 5 T cell receptor beta chains below come from one sample, sequenced in a study of T cells in Graves' hyperthyroidism and ophthalmopathy. RNA transcripts served as the template for amplifying TCR beta CDR3 regions. A first-round RT-PCR of the TCR CDR3 used the HTBI primer set. TCRdb reanalysed the multiplex PCR reads using MiXCR and keeps one entry per CDR3 protein. This sample carries hundreds of thousands of distinct CDR3 sequences, less than 15% of them seen once, and the ten largest clones take roughly 10%. Sample: blood. These TCRs come from a woman younger than 30 with Graves' hyperthyroidism.

The V gene is TRBV6-1, the J gene TRBJ2-1; the match to TRBD2 covers 12 bases. The germline CDR1 and CDR2 sequences are MNHNS and SASEGT. CDR3 size: 15 residues. Trimming took 4 bases from V and 7 from J; bases not matched to a gene: 5. As DNA, the CDR3 is TGTGCCAGCAGTGCCGCGACTAGCGGGAGTAATGAGCAGTTCTTC. It translates to CASSAATSGSNEQFF.

The table lists this clonotype with a few counts. The junction departs from the called germline gene at one end, perhaps through a read error. The chain recombines TRBV29-1 with TRBJ1-5, with 9 positions matching TRBD1. Germline V gives CDR1 SQVTM, CDR2 ANQGSEA. CDR3 size: 13 residues. In nucleotides, the CDR3 is TGCAGCGTGGGACAGGGAGGAAATCAGTCCCAGCATTTT. This codes for CSVGQGGNQSQHF.

This clonotype has at least ten counts. V is TRBV28 and J is TRBJ1-4; 7 bases agree with TRBD1. CDR3 length: 13 residues. Germline values: CDR1 MDHEN, CDR2 SYDVKM. The junction had 6 bases not matched to a gene; V was cut back by 6 bases and J by 8 bases. The CDR3 DNA follows: TGTGCCAGCAGACGCGACAGGGTGGAAAAACTGTTTTTT. Translating it yields CASRRDRVEKLFF.

This clonotype occurred many times. The V gene is TRBV20-1, the J gene TRBJ1-2; D is undetermined. Trimming cost V 0 bases and J 6 bases, with 5 bases left between them. The germline CDR1 and CDR2 sequences are DFQATT and SNEGSKA (reference sequence). This CDR3 spans 11 amino acids. CDR3 in DNA: TGCAGTGCTAGAGATAAGGATGGCTACACCTTC. It encodes CSARDKDGYTF.

At least ten counts were recorded for this clonotype. V and J are TRBV30 and TRBJ1-2; D is perhaps TRBD1 (5 bases). Germline CDR1 and CDR2: GTSNPN and SVGIG (reference sequence). This CDR3 has 15 amino acids. V lost 4 bases to trimming and J lost 8 bases, with 23 bases between them. The CDR3 reads CAWTNAGGSVGGYTF. For the CDR3, the DNA is TGTGCCTGGACCAACGCTGGGGGATCGGTAGGAGGCTACACCTTC.